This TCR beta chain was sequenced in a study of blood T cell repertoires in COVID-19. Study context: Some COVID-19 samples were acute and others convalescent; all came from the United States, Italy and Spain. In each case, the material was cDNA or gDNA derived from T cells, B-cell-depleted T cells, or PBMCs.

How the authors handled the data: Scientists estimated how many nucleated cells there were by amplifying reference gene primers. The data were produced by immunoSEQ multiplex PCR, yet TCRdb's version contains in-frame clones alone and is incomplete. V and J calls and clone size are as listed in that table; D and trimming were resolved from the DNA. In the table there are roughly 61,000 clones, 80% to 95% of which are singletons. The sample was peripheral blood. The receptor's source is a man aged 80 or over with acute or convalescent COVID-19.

The CDR3: CASSQRGGYGYTF. DNA for the CDR3: TGTGCCAGCAGCCAGCGGGGGGGCTATGGCTACACCTTC. The chain couples TRBV3-1 (or the pseudogene TRBV3-2) to TRBJ1-2, with a weak D call TRBD1 (5 bases). The germline gives CDR1 LGHDT, CDR2 YNNKEL (reference sequence). V lost 3 bases, J lost 4 bases, and 9 bases lay in between. The CDR3 covers 13 residues.